This T cell receptor beta chain derives from a study of spatial heterogeneity in lung cancer. Findings of the study overall: For expanded intratumoral alpha and beta TCRs, counts tracked tumor mutation counts.

There are 12 residues in the CDR3. CDR1 and CDR2 from the germline V gene are DFQATT and SNEGSKA (reference sequence). V lost 8 bases and J lost 4; bases outside the gene matches: 4. This clonotype was counted ten times or more. Its target is not known. TCRdb recomputed calls from the 5' RACE reads with MiXCR, one row per CDR3 protein. The sample carries 3,000 to 4,500 distinct CDR3 sequences, about 5% recorded once. The time point was: sample taken at primary tumor resection. Extraction of whole RNA from tumor, nontumor lung or frozen PBMC preceded unsorted sequencing. The source of this sequence is a female donor with early-stage non-small cell lung cancer. The V call is TRBV20-1, the J call TRBJ2-2; 7 bases align to TRBD1. The specimen was lung tumor tissue, collected at surgery. The CDR3 reads CSTQGSTGELFF. Here the CDR3 DNA reads TGCAGTACACAGGGGAGCACCGGGGAGCTGTTTTTT.